Included here is one TCR beta chain sequence, with context. Random-hexamer reverse transcription was applied to about 0.5 to 1 ug RNA. It was immunoSEQ multiplex PCR that amplified TCR beta CDR3 across 54 Vbeta and 13 Jbeta. In TCRdb, the immunoSEQ multiplex PCR reads were re-called with MiXCR into one record per CDR3 protein. Here the sample spans about 120,000 distinct CDR3 sequences, 80% to 95% being singletons. CD8+ and CD4+ T cells from blood underwent TCR beta sequencing. The control group consisted of healthy donors matched for age and sex. The sample originates from a study of CD8 T cells in Susac syndrome. Germline values: CDR1 LNHNV, CDR2 YYDKDF (reference sequence). The CDR3 length is 15 residues. V was pared by 0 bases and J by 6 bases, with 14 bases between.

The sample consisted of CD8+ T cells from PBMCs. The clonotype was recovered from a human donor in good health. The rearrangement links TRBV15 to TRBJ1-2; D may be TRBD1 (5 bases). CDR3 sequence (DNA): TGTGCCACCAGCAGAGAGCGTTCAGGGCTCAATGGCTACACCTTC. This codes for CATSRERSGLNGYTF.